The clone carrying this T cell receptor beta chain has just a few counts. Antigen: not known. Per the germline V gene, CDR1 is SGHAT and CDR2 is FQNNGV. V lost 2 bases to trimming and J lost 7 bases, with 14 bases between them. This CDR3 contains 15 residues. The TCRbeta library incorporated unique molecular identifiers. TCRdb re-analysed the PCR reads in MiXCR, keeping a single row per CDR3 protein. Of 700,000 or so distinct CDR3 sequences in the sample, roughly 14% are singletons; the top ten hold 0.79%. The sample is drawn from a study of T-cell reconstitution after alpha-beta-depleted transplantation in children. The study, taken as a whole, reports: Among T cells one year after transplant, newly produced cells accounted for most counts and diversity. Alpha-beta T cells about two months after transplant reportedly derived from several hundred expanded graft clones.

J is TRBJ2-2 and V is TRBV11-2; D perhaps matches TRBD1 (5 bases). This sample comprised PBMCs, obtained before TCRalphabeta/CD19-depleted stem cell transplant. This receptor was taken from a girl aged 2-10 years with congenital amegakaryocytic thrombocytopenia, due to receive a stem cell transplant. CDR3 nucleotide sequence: TGTGCCAGCAGCTTATGGATACAGGCCCTCGGGGAGCTGTTTTTT. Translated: CASSLWIQALGELFF.